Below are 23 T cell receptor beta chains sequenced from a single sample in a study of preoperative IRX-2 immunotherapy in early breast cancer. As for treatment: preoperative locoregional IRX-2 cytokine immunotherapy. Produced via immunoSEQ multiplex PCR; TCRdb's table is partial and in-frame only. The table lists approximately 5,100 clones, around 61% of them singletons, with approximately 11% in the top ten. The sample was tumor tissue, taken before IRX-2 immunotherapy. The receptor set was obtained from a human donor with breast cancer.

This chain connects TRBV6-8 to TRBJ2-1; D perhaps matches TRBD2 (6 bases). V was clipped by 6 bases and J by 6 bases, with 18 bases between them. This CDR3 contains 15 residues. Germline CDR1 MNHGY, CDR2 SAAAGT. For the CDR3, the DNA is TGTGCCAGCAGCTTCGCATCGGCGGGACCCAATGAGCAGTTCTTC. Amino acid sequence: CASSFASAGPNEQFF.

Here the CDR3 reads CSVYSLAGPSYEQYF. The CDR3 DNA follows: TGCAGCGTTTACTCCTTAGCGGGCCCGTCCTACGAGCAGTACTTC. The genes are TRBV29-1 and TRBJ2-7; TRBD2 aligns across 7 bases. The CDR3 totals 15 residues. Germline V gene data show CDR1 as SQVTM and CDR2 as ANQGSEA. Unmatched junction bases numbered 11, after V lost 5 bases and J lost 1 base.

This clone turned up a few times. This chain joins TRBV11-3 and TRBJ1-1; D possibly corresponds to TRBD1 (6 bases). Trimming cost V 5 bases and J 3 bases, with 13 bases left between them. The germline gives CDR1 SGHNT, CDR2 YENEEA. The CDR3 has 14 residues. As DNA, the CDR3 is TGTGCCAGCAGCGCCAGGGGAGGGTACACTGAAGCTTTCTTT. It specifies CASSARGGYTEAFF.

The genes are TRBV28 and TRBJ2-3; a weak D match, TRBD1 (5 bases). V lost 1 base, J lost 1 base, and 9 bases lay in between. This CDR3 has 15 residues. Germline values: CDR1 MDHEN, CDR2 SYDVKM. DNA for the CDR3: TGTGCCAGCAGTTTATCGGTAGGGGGCACAGATACGCAGTATTTT. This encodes CASSLSVGGTDTQYF.

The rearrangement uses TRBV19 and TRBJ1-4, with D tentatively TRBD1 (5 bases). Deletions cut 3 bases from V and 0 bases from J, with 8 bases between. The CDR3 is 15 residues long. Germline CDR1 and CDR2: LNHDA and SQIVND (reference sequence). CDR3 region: CASSMGVATNEKLFF. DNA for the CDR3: TGTGCCAGTAGTATGGGGGTGGCAACTAATGAAAAACTGTTTTTT. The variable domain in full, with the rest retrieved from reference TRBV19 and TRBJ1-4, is DGGITQSPKYLFRKEGQNVTLSCEQNLNHDAMYWYRQDPGQGLRLIYYSQIVNDFQKGDIAEGYSVSREKKESFPLTVTSAQKNPTAFYLCASSMGVATNEKLFFGSGTQLSVL.

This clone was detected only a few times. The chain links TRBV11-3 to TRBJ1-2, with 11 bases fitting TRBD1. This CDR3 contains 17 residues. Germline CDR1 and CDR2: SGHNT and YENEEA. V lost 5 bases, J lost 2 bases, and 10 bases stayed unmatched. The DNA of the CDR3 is TGTGCCAGCAGCCCAACCCTGGGACAGGGGGGGAACTATGGCTACACCTTC. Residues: CASSPTLGQGGNYGYTF.

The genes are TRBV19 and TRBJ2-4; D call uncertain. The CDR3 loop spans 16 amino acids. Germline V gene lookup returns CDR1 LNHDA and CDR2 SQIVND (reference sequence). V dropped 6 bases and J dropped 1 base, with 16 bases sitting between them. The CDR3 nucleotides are TGTGCCAGTAGCGAGGATAGGTCCGTGGCCAAAAACATTCAGTACTTC. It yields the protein CASSEDRSVAKNIQYF. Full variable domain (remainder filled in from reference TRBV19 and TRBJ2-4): DGGITQSPKYLFRKEGQNVTLSCEQNLNHDAMYWYRQDPGQGLRLIYYSQIVNDFQKGDIAEGYSVSREKKESFPLTVTSAQKNPTAFYLCASSEDRSVAKNIQYFGAGTRLSVL.

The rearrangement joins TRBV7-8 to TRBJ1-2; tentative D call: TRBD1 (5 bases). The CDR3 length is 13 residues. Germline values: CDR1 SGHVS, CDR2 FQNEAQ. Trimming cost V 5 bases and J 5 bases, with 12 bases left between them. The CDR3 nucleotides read TGTGCCAGCAGCCCCTCGGGACGATATGGCTACACCTTC. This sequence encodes CASSPSGRYGYTF.

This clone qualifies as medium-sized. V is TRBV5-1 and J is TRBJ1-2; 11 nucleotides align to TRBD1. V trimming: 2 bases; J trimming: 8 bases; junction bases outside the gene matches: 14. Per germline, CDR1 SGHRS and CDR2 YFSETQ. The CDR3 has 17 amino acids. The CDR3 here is CASSLQKSGTGGFGYTF. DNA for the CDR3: TGCGCCAGCAGCTTACAAAAGTCCGGGACAGGGGGATTCGGCTACACCTTC.

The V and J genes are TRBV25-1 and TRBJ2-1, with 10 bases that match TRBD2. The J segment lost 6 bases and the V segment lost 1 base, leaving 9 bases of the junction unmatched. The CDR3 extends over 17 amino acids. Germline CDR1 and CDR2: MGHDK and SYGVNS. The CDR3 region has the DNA TGTGCCAGCAGTGAATGGGGGTCTAGCGGGAGTGGCAATGAGCAGTTCTTC. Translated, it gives CASSEWGSSGSGNEQFF.

Here the CDR3 DNA reads TGTGCCAGCTCACCGCCCAGAGTTCCGTACAATGAGCAGTTCTTC. Translated, it gives CASSPPRVPYNEQFF. The J gene is TRBJ2-1, the V gene TRBV18; D gene unclear. The CDR3 spans 15 residues. The germline gives CDR1 KGHSH, CDR2 LQKENI. V dropped 3 bases and J dropped 4 bases, with 13 bases sitting between them.

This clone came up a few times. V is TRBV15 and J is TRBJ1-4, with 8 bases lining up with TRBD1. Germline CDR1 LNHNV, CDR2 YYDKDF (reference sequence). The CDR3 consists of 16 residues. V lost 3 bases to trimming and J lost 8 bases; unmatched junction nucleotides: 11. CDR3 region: CATSSGFQGAGEKLFF. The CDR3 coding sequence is TGTGCCACCAGCAGTGGTTTCCAGGGGGCGGGCGAAAAACTGTTTTTT.

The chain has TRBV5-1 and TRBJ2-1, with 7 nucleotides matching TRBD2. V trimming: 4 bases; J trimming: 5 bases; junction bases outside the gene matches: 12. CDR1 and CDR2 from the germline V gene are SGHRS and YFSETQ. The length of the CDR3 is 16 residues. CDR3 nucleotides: TGCGCCAGCAGCCTGATGAGCGGGGCTCCTAACAATGAGCAGTTCTTC. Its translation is CASSLMSGAPNNEQFF. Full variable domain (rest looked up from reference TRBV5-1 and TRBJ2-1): KAGVTQTPRYLIKTRGQQVTLSCSPISGHRSVSWYQQTPGQGLQFLFEYFSETQRNKGNFPGRFSGRQFSNSRSEMNVSTLELGDSALYLCASSLMSGAPNNEQFFGPGTRLTVL.

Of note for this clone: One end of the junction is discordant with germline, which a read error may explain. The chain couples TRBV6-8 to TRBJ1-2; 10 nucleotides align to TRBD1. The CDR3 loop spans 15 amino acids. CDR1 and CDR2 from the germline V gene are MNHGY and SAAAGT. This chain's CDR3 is CAISSGTGDPLGYTF. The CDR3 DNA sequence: TGTGCCATCAGTTCCGGGACAGGGGACCCCCTTGGCTACACCTTC.

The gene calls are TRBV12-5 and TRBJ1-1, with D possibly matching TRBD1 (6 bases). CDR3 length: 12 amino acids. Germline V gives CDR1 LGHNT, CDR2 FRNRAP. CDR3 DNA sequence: TGTGCCAGCACCAGGGACAATCTACAAGCTTTCTTT. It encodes CASTRDNLQAFF.

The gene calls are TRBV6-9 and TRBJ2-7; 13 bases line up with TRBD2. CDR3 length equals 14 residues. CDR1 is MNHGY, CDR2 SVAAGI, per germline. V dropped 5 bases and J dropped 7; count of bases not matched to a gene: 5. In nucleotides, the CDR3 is TGTGCCAGCAGTACTAGCGGGAGGGCATGGGAGCAGTACTTC. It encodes CASSTSGRAWEQYF.

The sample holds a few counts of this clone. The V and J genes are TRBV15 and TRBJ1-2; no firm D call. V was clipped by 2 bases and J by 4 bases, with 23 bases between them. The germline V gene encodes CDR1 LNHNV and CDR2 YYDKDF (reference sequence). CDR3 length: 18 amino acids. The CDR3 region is CATSRLPGRGSVPYGYTF. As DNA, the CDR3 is TGTGCCACCAGCAGACTCCCGGGTCGCGGGTCGGTCCCCTATGGCTACACCTTC.

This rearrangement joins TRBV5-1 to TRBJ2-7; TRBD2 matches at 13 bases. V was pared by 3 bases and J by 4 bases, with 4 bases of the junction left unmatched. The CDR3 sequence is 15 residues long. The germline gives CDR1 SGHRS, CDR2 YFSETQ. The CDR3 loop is CASSSGLAGLYEQYF. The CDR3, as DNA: TGCGCCAGCAGCTCGGGACTAGCGGGACTATACGAGCAGTACTTC.

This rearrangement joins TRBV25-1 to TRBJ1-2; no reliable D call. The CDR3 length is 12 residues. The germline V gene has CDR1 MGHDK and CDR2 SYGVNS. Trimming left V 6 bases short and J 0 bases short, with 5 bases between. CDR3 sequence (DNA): TGTGCCAGCAGGGGCGCTAACTATGGCTACACCTTC. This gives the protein CASRGANYGYTF.

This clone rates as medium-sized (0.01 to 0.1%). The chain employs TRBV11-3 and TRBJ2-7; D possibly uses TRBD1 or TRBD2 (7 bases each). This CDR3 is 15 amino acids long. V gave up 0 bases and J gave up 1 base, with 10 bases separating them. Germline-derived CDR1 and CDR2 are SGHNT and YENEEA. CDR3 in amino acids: CASSLEQGGSYEQYF. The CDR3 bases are TGTGCCAGCAGCTTAGAGCAGGGGGGGTCCTACGAGCAGTACTTC.

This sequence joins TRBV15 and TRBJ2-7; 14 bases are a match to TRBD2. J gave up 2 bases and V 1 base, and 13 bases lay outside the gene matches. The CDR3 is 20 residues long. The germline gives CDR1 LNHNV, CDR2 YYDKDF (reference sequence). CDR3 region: CATSRVGKGLAGAIAYEQYF. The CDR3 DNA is TGTGCCACCAGCAGAGTGGGAAAGGGACTAGCGGGAGCAATCGCCTACGAGCAGTACTTC.

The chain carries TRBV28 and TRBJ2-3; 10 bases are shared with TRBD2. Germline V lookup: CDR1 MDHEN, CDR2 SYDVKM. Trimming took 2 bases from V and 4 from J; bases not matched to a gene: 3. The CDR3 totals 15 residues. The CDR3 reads CASSLLAGDSDTQYF. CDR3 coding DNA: TGTGCCAGCAGTTTACTAGCGGGAGATTCAGATACGCAGTATTTT.

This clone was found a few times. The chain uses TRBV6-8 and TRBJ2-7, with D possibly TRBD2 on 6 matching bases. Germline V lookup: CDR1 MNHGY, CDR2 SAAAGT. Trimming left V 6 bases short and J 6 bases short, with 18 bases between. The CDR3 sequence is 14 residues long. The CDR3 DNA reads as TGTGCCAGCAGCGAAATCCCCATGGGGGGCGAGCAGTACTTC. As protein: CASSEIPMGGEQYF.